This T cell receptor (beta chain) stems from a study of blood T cell repertoires in COVID-19 (dated by TCRdb to between 2020 and 2021). Turning to the overall study: Collaborator samples came from the United States, Italy and Spain and covered acute and convalescent phases of COVID-19. The prospective study material was composed of cDNA or gDNA derived from T cells, B-cell-depleted T cells, or PBMCs. Subjects who had been exposed to COVID-19, were actively infected with it, or had recovered from it provided the deeply sampled blood TCRbeta repertoires that made up the dataset. The repertoires were released in a freely available public database meant as a resource for research on the immune response to SARS-CoV-2. The samples were drawn from two sources: the first 160 participants of the ongoing ImmuneRACE study, and 1,200 or so subjects contributed by 6 global collaborators. Nearly every sample came with metadata listing a de-identified subject ID, COVID-19 status, age in years and sex. Where available, HLA class I and class II types were obtained from metadata supplied by the sample provider rather than from assay-based typing. Results the study describes overall, beyond this receptor: Clinical and demographic metadata were provided uncurated, with the amount varying by source and participant.

In the case of this clone: Its specific antigen is unknown. Base qualities are not provided; no much larger clone lies one nucleotide away.

The germline V gene gives CDR1 as MGHRA and CDR2 as YSYEKL. The cysteine opens and the phenylalanine closes a CDR3 of 17 amino acids. The CDR3 DNA has 51 bases and is translated from base 1. V loses 0 bases at its end and J loses 1 base; junction bases beyond the gene matches: 5. Whole blood was collected in K2EDTA tubes by collaborating institutions according to the institutions' own protocols. Collaborator samples were shipped for TCRbeta analysis as frozen whole blood, isolated PBMCs, or DNA extracted from either sample type. TCRbeta CDR3 regions were amplified from genomic DNA by means of the immunoSEQ Assay, a bias-controlled multiplex PCR. As for how the authors treated the data: Nucleated cell counts per sample were estimated from amplification of reference gene primers within the assay. To quantify the absolute abundance of each unique TCRbeta CDR3 rearrangement, sequence reads were collapsed and filtered. For each sample, productive Simpson clonality was calculated by taking the square root of Simpson's diversity index across productive rearrangements. The table comes from immuneACCESS by way of TCRdb, which keeps in-frame sequences with V and J called. Part of the clones is missing from these tables; in studies checked, under half for an unresolved V gene and the rest for unknown reasons. V and J calls and clone size are copied from that table; D and trimming were computed from the DNA. This sample holds fewer than 300,000 clones; 80% to 90% were observed only once. 2.3% of the sample lies in the top ten.

The sequence joins TRBV4-1 to TRBJ2-1, and TRBD2 aligns with 8 junction nucleotides. This receptor was identified in a woman between 50 and 59 years old with acute or convalescent COVID-19. Sample: peripheral blood. The CDR3 corresponds to CASSQDVPSGSYNEQFF. The bases are TGCGCCAGCAGCCAAGATGTCCCTAGCGGGTCCTACAATGAGCAGTTCTTC.